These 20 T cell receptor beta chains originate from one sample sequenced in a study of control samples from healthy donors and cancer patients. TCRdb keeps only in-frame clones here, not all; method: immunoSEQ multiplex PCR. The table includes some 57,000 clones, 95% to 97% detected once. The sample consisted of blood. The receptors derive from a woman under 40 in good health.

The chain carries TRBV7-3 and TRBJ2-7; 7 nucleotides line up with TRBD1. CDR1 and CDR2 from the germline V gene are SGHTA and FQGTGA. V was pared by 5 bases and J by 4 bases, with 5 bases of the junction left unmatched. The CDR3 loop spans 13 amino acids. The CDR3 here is CASSLGQDYEQYF. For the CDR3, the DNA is TGTGCCAGCAGCCTCGGACAGGATTACGAGCAGTACTTC.

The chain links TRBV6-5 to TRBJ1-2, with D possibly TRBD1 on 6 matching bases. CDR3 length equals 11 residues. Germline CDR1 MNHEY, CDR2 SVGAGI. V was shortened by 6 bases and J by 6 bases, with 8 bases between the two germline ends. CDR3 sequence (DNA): TGTGCCAGCAGGGGGACAAATGGCTACACCTTC. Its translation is CASRGTNGYTF.

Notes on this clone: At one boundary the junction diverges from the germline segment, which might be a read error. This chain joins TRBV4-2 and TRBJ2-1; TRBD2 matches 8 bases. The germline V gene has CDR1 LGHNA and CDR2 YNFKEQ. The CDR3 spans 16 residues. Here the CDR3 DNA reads TGTGCCGGCAGCCAAGAGTACGGGAGGGGCTACAATGAGCAGTTCTTC. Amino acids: CAGSQEYGRGYNEQFF.

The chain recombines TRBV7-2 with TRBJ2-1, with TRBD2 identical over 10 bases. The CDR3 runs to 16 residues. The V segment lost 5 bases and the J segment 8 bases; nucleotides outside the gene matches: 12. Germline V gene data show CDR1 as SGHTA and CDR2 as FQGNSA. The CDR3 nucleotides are TGTGCCAGCAGCCCCGTAGCGGGAGGCAACTGGGATGAGCAGTTCTTC. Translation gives CASSPVAGGNWDEQFF.

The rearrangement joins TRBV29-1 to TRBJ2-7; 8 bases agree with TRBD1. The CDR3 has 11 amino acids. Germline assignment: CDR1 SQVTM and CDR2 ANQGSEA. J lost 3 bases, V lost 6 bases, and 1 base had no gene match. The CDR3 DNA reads TGCAGCGTGGGACAGGACTACGAGCAGTACTTC. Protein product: CSVGQDYEQYF.

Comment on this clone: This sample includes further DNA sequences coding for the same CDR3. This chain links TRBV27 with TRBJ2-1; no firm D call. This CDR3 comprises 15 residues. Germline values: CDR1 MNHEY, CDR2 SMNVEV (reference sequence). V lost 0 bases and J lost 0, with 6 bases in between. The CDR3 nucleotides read TGTGCCAGCAGTTTATCGGGTAGCTCCTACAATGAGCAGTTCTTC. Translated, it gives CASSLSGSSYNEQFF.

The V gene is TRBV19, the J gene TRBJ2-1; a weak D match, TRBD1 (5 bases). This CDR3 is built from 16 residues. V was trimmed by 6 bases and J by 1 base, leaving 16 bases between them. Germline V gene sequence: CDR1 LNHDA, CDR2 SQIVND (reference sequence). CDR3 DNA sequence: TGTGCCAGTAGACAGGAAACCTCCCTTTCCTACAATGAGCAGTTCTTC. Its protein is CASRQETSLSYNEQFF.

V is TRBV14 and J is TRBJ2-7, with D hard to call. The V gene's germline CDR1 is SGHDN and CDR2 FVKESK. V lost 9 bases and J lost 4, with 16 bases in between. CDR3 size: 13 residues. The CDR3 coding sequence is TGTGCCAGGGAGTGGTCTTGGGCTTACGAGCAGTACTTC. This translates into CAREWSWAYEQYF. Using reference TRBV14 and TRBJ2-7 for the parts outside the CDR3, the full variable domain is EAGVTQFPSHSVIEKGQTVTLRCDPISGHDNLYWYRRVMGKEIKFLLHFVKESKQDESGMPNNRFLAERTGGTYSTLKVQPAELEDSGVYFCAREWSWAYEQYFGPGTRLTVT.

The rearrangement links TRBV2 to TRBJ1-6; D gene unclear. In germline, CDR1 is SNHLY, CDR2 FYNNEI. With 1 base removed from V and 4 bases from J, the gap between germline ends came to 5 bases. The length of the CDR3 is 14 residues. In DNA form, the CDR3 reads TGTGCCAGCAGTGAAGTTGGGTATAATTCACCCCTCCACTTT. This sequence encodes CASSEVGYNSPLHF.

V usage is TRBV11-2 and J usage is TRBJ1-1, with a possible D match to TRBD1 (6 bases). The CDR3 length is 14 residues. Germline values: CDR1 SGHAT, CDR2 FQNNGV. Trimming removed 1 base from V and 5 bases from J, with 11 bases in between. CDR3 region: CASSLVGGSTEAFF. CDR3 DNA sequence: TGTGCCAGCAGCTTAGTAGGGGGAAGTACTGAAGCTTTCTTT. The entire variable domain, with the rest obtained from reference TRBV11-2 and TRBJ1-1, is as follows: EAGVAQSPRYKIIEKRQSVAFWCNPISGHATLYWYQQILGQGPKLLIQFQNNGVVDDSQLPKDRFSAERLKGVDSTLKIQPAKLEDSAVYLCASSLVGGSTEAFFGQGTRLTVV.

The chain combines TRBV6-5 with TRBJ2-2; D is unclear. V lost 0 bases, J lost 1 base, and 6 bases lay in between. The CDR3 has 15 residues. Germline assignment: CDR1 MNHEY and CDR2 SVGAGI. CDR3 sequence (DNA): TGTGCCAGCAGTTACTCGAACAGGAACACCGGGGAGCTGTTTTTT. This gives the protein CASSYSNRNTGELFF.

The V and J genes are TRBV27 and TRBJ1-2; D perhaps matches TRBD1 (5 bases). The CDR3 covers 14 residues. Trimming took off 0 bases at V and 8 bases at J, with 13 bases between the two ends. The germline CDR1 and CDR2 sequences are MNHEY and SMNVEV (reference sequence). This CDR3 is CASSLSAGRQGYTF. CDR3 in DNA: TGTGCCAGCAGTTTATCGGCAGGGCGGCAGGGCTACACCTTC.

CDR3 sequence (DNA): TGTGCCAGCAGCCCTCAGGGGACCAATCAGCCCCAGCATTTT. Protein: CASSPQGTNQPQHF. The rearrangement joins TRBV7-2 to TRBJ1-5; the D gene is possibly TRBD1 (6 bases). Germline V lookup: CDR1 SGHTA, CDR2 FQGNSA. The CDR3 totals 14 residues. V dropped 5 bases and J dropped 3 bases, with 11 bases sitting between them.

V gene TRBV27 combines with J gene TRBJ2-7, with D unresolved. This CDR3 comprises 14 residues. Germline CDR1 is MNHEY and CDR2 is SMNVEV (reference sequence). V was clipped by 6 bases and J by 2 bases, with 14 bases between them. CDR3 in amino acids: CASRNAGPTYEQYF. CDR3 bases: TGTGCCAGCAGAAATGCAGGACCGACCTACGAGCAGTACTTC.

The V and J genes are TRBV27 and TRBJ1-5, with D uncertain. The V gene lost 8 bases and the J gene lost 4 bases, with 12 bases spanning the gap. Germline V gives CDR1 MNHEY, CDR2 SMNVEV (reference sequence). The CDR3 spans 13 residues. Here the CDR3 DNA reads TGTGCCAGCTCCTCCGGGAATAATCAGCCCCAGCATTTT. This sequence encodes CASSSGNNQPQHF.

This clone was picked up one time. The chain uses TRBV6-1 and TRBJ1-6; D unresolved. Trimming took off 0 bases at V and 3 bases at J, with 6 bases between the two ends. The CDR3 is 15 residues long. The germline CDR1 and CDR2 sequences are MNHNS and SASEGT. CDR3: CASSEAGNYNSPLHF. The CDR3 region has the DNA TGTGCCAGCAGTGAAGCGGGGAACTATAATTCACCCCTCCACTTT.

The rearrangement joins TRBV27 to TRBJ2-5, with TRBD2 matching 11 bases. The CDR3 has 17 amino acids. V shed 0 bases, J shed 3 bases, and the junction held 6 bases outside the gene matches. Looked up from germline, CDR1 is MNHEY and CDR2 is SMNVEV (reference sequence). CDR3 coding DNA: TGTGCCAGCAGTTTATCCTACCGGGGACTAGCGGAAGAGACCCAGTACTTC. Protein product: CASSLSYRGLAEETQYF.

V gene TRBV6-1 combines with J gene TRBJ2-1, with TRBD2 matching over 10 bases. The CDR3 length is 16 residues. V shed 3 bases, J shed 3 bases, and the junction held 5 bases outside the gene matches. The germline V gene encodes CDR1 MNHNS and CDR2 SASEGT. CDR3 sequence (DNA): TGTGCCAGCAGTGAGGGACTAGCGAACTTCTACAATGAGCAGTTCTTC. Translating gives CASSEGLANFYNEQFF.

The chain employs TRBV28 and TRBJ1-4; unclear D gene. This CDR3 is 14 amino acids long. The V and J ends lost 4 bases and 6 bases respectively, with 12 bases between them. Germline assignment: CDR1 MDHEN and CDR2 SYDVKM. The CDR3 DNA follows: TGTGCCAGCAGTTCTCCCGCAGTTGATGAAAAACTGTTTTTT. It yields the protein CASSSPAVDEKLFF.

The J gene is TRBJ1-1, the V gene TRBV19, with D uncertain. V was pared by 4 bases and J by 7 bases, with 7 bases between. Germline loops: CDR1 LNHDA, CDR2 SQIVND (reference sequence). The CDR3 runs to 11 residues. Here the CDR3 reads CASSTGDEAFF. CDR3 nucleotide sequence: TGTGCCAGTAGTACTGGGGATGAAGCTTTCTTT.